The 30 T cell receptor beta chains in this list originate from one sample, sequenced in a study of T cell changes during pregnancy in multiple sclerosis. TCRdb's copy holds only in-frame clones and misses some; the assay was immunoSEQ multiplex PCR. The repertoire holds about 32,000 clones, with roughly 89% as singletons. The specimen was CD8+ T cells from peripheral blood mononuclear cells, collected in the first trimester of pregnancy. These receptors came from a female donor with multiple sclerosis, enrolled in a pregnancy study.

This clone has a single count. The chain has TRBV13 and TRBJ2-1; 12 bases agree with TRBD2. This CDR3 region has 17 residues. Germline lookup yields CDR1 PRHDT and CDR2 FYEKMQ (reference sequence). Trimming at V came to 5 bases and at J to 2 bases, leaving 7 bases not matched to a gene. Here the CDR3 reads CASSPRLAGVAYNEQFF. For the CDR3, the DNA is TGTGCCAGCAGCCCCCGACTAGCGGGAGTGGCCTACAATGAGCAGTTCTTC.

This clone ranks as medium-sized. The chain carries TRBV27 and TRBJ1-1; D may be TRBD1 (5 bases). This CDR3 is built from 15 residues. V was trimmed by 3 bases and J by 1 base, leaving 12 bases between them. Germline CDR1 is MNHEY and CDR2 is SMNVEV (reference sequence). The CDR3 coding sequence is TGTGCCAGCAGTTTGGACAATTTGGGGAACACTGAAGCTTTCTTT. Amino acid sequence: CASSLDNLGNTEAFF.

The rearrangement uses TRBV27 and TRBJ2-6, with unresolved D. Trimming pared 4 bases from V and 0 bases from J, leaving 10 bases between. Germline V gene lookup returns CDR1 MNHEY and CDR2 SMNVEV (reference sequence). CDR3 length: 16 amino acids. The CDR3 sequence: CASSSGRVSGANVLTF. The CDR3 bases are TGTGCCAGCAGTTCCGGTAGAGTCTCTGGGGCCAACGTCCTGACTTTC.

The J gene is TRBJ2-2, the V gene TRBV29-1, with 10 bases that match TRBD2. The CDR3 runs 13 residues. Germline CDR1 and CDR2: SQVTM and ANQGSEA. V dropped 8 bases and J dropped 0; count of bases not matched to a gene: 0. CDR3 amino acids: CSSGGANTGELFF. The CDR3 DNA reads as TGCAGCAGCGGGGGGGCGAACACCGGGGAGCTGTTTTTT.

V and J are TRBV6-1 and TRBJ2-5, with 14 bases aligning to TRBD2. In germline, CDR1 is MNHNS, CDR2 SASEGT. This CDR3 is built from 17 residues. V gave up 1 base and J gave up 5 bases; unmatched junction bases: 6. The CDR3: CASSEGGLAGEDETQYF. CDR3 sequence (DNA): TGTGCCAGCAGTGAAGGGGGACTAGCGGGAGAGGATGAGACCCAGTACTTC.

This chain links TRBV4-1 with TRBJ1-5; TRBD1 matches 7 bases. Losses at the gene ends were 4 bases for V and 7 bases for J; bases not matched to a gene: 7. The CDR3 totals 14 residues. Germline assignment: CDR1 MGHRA and CDR2 YSYEKL. The CDR3: CASSPRGLAQPQHF. The CDR3 DNA sequence: TGCGCCAGCAGCCCAAGGGGGCTGGCACAGCCCCAGCATTTT.

The V gene is TRBV27, the J gene TRBJ2-1; D remains unclear. This CDR3 spans 11 amino acids. V lost 6 bases and J lost 5, with 5 bases in between. CDR1 is MNHEY and CDR2 is SMNVEV in the germline V gene (reference sequence). The CDR3 spells CASRSNNEQFF. The CDR3 coding sequence is TGTGCCAGCAGGTCCAACAATGAGCAGTTCTTC.

Points on this clone: An end of the junction does not agree with germline; a read error may underlie this. This chain links TRBV10-3 with TRBJ2-7, with 7 bases aligning to TRBD2. Germline V gene data show CDR1 as ENHRY and CDR2 as SYGVKD. The CDR3 is 15 amino acids. In nucleotides, the CDR3 is TGTGCCAGCAGTGAAGTTGGCGGGAGAGCCTACGAGCAGTACTTC. Protein: CASSEVGGRAYEQYF.

V usage is TRBV28 and J usage is TRBJ2-1; TRBD2 aligns across 13 bases. This CDR3 spans 14 amino acids. V lost 8 bases, J lost 8 bases, and 6 bases stayed unmatched. Germline V CDR1 and CDR2: MDHEN, SYDVKM. The CDR3 nucleotides read TGTGCCAGCCGACTAGCGGGAGGTCTCGATGAGCAGTTCTTC. It is translated as CASRLAGGLDEQFF.

The J gene is TRBJ2-3, the V gene TRBV4-1; perhaps TRBD1 as D (5 bases). Germline assignment: CDR1 MGHRA and CDR2 YSYEKL. The CDR3 consists of 16 residues. V was shortened by 2 bases and J by 4 bases, with 16 bases between the two germline ends. The CDR3 here is CASSQPTAMGADTQYF. The CDR3 DNA reads as TGCGCCAGCAGCCAACCGACAGCCATGGGCGCAGATACGCAGTATTTT.

The V gene is TRBV13, the J gene TRBJ2-7, with 8 nucleotides matching TRBD2. V lost 4 bases and J lost 4; bases outside the gene matches: 3. CDR1 is PRHDT and CDR2 is FYEKMQ in the germline V gene (reference sequence). The CDR3 is made up of 13 amino acids. Here the CDR3 DNA reads TGTGCCAGCAGCTCGGGACTAGGGTACGAGCAGTACTTC. It specifies CASSSGLGYEQYF.

The chain combines TRBV9 with TRBJ2-3, with 7 bases fitting TRBD2. The germline V gene encodes CDR1 SGDLS and CDR2 YYNGEE. CDR3 length: 16 residues. V shed 2 bases and J 5 bases; nucleotides not matched to a gene: 11. The CDR3 coding sequence is TGTGCCAGCAGCGTTTCTAGCGGCTACCCCCAAGATACGCAGTATTTT. It specifies CASSVSSGYPQDTQYF.

CDR3 in amino acids: CASSSSVDLMGNTEAFF. CDR3 DNA: TGTGCCAGCAGCTCCTCAGTGGACTTGATGGGGAACACTGAAGCTTTCTTT. V gene TRBV7-9 combines with J gene TRBJ1-1; D is unclear. The CDR3 totals 17 residues. Germline CDR1 SEHNR, CDR2 FQNEAQ (reference sequence). V lost 4 bases and J 1 base, leaving 19 bases between the germline ends.

The chain combines TRBV7-3 with TRBJ2-1, with TRBD2 as a possible D gene (5 bases). Trimming stripped 2 bases from V and 4 bases from J, with 24 bases between. This CDR3 comprises 19 residues. Germline assignment: CDR1 SGHTA and CDR2 FQGTGA. The CDR3 region is CASSLEGLASYPSYNEQFF. The CDR3 bases are TGTGCCAGCAGCTTAGAAGGGTTAGCGAGTTACCCTTCATACAATGAGCAGTTCTTC.

This sequence joins TRBV6-5 and TRBJ2-1, with D possibly TRBD2 on 6 matching bases. CDR1 MNHEY and CDR2 SVGAGI come from the germline V gene. V lost 0 bases and J 3 bases, leaving 12 bases between the germline ends. The CDR3 consists of 16 residues. The CDR3 DNA is TGTGCCAGCAGTTACTCGTTGGGGGAGGTCTACAATGAGCAGTTCTTC. The encoded protein is CASSYSLGEVYNEQFF.

This clone has a handful of counts. This rearrangement joins TRBV27 to TRBJ2-3, with 11 bases aligning to TRBD1. Losses at the gene ends were 8 bases for V and 1 base for J; bases not matched to a gene: 5. The CDR3 loop spans 15 amino acids. CDR1 MNHEY and CDR2 SMNVEV come from the germline V gene (reference sequence). CDR3 protein: CASSDRGRGTDTQYF. DNA for the CDR3: TGTGCCAGCTCGGACAGGGGGCGCGGCACAGATACGCAGTATTTT.

This clone was seen just once. V usage is TRBV6-6 and J usage is TRBJ1-2; the D gene is possibly TRBD1 (5 bases). CDR3 length: 13 amino acids. Germline CDR1 MNHNY, CDR2 SVGAGI (reference sequence). The V and J ends lost 5 bases and 4 bases respectively, with 11 bases between them. The CDR3 DNA sequence: TGTGCCAGCAGTCCTCCAGGGTTCTATGGCTACACCTTC. This translates into CASSPPGFYGYTF.

This chain connects TRBV5-6 to TRBJ2-5, with D perhaps TRBD2 (6 bases). V lost 4 bases and J lost 5, with 18 bases in between. Germline values: CDR1 SGHDT, CDR2 YYEEEE. CDR3 size: 15 residues. The CDR3 sequence: CASSEGLWTRETQYF. For the CDR3, the DNA is TGTGCCAGCAGCGAGGGACTTTGGACCCGGGAGACCCAGTACTTC.

This clone has a single count. The chain recombines TRBV14 with TRBJ1-4, with 9 bases fitting TRBD1. The ends lost 4 bases at V and 7 bases at J; junction bases unmatched: 10. The CDR3 sequence is 16 residues long. Germline lookup yields CDR1 SGHDN and CDR2 FVKESK. The CDR3 here is CASSLLLTGGTEKLFF. For the CDR3, the DNA is TGTGCCAGCAGCCTCTTACTGACAGGGGGGACTGAAAAACTGTTTTTT. Combining the CDR3 with reference TRBV14 and TRBJ1-4 gives the whole variable domain EAGVTQFPSHSVIEKGQTVTLRCDPISGHDNLYWYRRVMGKEIKFLLHFVKESKQDESGMPNNRFLAERTGGTYSTLKVQPAELEDSGVYFCASSLLLTGGTEKLFFGSGTQLSVL.

The CDR3 region is CASSPSAGLKSYTF. CDR3 nucleotide sequence: TGTGCCAGCAGCCCCTCCGCGGGCCTGAAGAGCTACACCTTC. The chain has TRBV7-2 and TRBJ1-2, with D unclear. Trimming removed 5 bases from V and 9 bases from J, with 19 bases in between. The CDR3 is 14 residues long. Germline-derived CDR1 and CDR2 are SGHTA and FQGNSA.

The J gene is TRBJ2-1, the V gene TRBV29-1; D is unclear. The ends were cut back, 3 bases at V and 0 bases at J, with 3 bases in the middle. Germline CDR1 SQVTM, CDR2 ANQGSEA. This CDR3 is 12 amino acids long. The CDR3 DNA reads as TGCAGCGTTGAGGCCTCCTACAATGAGCAGTTCTTC. Translating gives CSVEASYNEQFF.

This sequence joins TRBV11-2 and TRBJ2-7, with 10 bases matching TRBD2. With V trimmed by 2 bases and J by 1 base, 5 bases remained unmatched. Germline V gene lookup returns CDR1 SGHAT and CDR2 FQNNGV. The CDR3 is made up of 16 amino acids. DNA of the CDR3: TGTGCCAGCAGCTTAACGGCTAGCGGGGGATCCTACGAGCAGTACTTC. The encoded protein is CASSLTASGGSYEQYF.

The V and J genes are TRBV5-1 and TRBJ2-5, with D uncertain. The CDR3 covers 11 residues. In germline, CDR1 is SGHRS, CDR2 YFSETQ. V dropped 4 bases and J dropped 2 bases, with 3 bases sitting between them. The CDR3 sequence is CASSTQETQYF. In DNA form, the CDR3 reads TGCGCCAGCAGCACTCAAGAGACCCAGTACTTC.

This rearrangement joins TRBV7-9 to TRBJ2-7, with TRBD2 matching over 9 bases. Germline CDR1 is SEHNR and CDR2 is FQNEAQ (reference sequence). The V segment lost 5 bases and the J segment 5 bases; nucleotides outside the gene matches: 10. The CDR3 extends over 15 amino acids. CDR3 sequence reads: CASSPSSGRFDEQYF. The DNA for the CDR3 is TGTGCCAGCAGCCCATCCAGCGGGAGGTTTGACGAGCAGTACTTC.

In DNA form, the CDR3 reads TGTGCCAGCAGTTCATCCCCCCTGCGACCGGGATCCGAGGACGAGCAGTACTTC. This gives the protein CASSSSPLRPGSEDEQYF. The chain carries TRBV7-9 and TRBJ2-7; D might be TRBD2 (5 bases). This CDR3 spans 18 amino acids. CDR1 is SEHNR, CDR2 FQNEAQ, per germline (reference sequence). V shed 6 bases and J shed 5 bases, with 29 bases lying between them.

This clone was seen a handful of times. The chain carries TRBV30 and TRBJ1-1, with 9 bases that match TRBD1. V gave up 8 bases and J gave up 0 bases; unmatched junction bases: 1. There are 12 residues in the CDR3. Germline V gives CDR1 GTSNPN, CDR2 SVGIG (reference sequence). CDR3 amino acids: CAGQGMNTEAFF. CDR3 coding DNA: TGTGCCGGACAGGGGATGAACACTGAAGCTTTCTTT.

The V gene is TRBV29-1, the J gene TRBJ2-5, with a tentative D call TRBD2 (6 bases). The CDR3 spans 12 residues. Per germline, CDR1 SQVTM and CDR2 ANQGSEA. CDR3 bases: TGCATCTCAAGGGACTCAGAAGAGACCCAGTACTTC. Its protein product is CISRDSEETQYF.

The J gene is TRBJ1-3, the V gene TRBV19; D is ambiguous. The CDR3 is 15 amino acids. V lost 6 bases and J 2 bases, leaving 14 bases between the germline ends. From germline, CDR1 is LNHDA and CDR2 SQIVND (reference sequence). Here the CDR3 reads CASRRDTNTGNTIYF. CDR3 in DNA: TGTGCCAGTAGACGTGACACCAACACTGGAAACACCATATATTTT.

In this sample, this clone turned up a few times. The V call is TRBV7-9, the J call TRBJ2-5; 8 bases agree with TRBD1. V shed 5 bases, J shed 5 bases, and the junction held 13 bases outside the gene matches. Germline V gene sequence: CDR1 SEHNR, CDR2 FQNEAQ (reference sequence). This CDR3 comprises 16 residues. CDR3 nucleotides: TGTGCCAGCAGCATCCCTGGACAGGGATTTTTGGAGACCCAGTACTTC. This codes for CASSIPGQGFLETQYF.

The genes are TRBV2 and TRBJ2-7; 8 bases fit TRBD2. CDR3 length: 13 amino acids. Germline V gene sequence: CDR1 SNHLY, CDR2 FYNNEI. V dropped 6 bases and J dropped 1; count of bases not matched to a gene: 2. The CDR3 nucleotides read TGTGCCAGCAGCGGGGGGGTTTCCTACGAGCAGTACTTC. Protein: CASSGGVSYEQYF. The variable domain in full, with the rest retrieved from reference TRBV2 and TRBJ2-7, is EPEVTQTPSHQVTQMGQEVILRCVPISNHLYFYWYRQILGQKVEFLVSFYNNEISEKSEIFDDQFSVERPDGSNFTLKIRSTKLEDSAMYFCASSGGVSYEQYFGPGTRLTVT.